The 10 T cell receptor beta chains given below trace back to one sample, sequenced in a study of regulatory T cells in long-lasting Graves disease (dated by TCRdb to the early 2020s). Per the publication, the time point label means: newly diagnosed GD, antithyroid drugs for less than 3 months. RNA was extracted from PBMCs in TRIzol for both TCR sequencing and RNA sequencing. The method behind the library was multiplex PCR. The listed sequencing device is Illumina HiSeq 4000. TCR beta libraries were built with iRepertoire HTBI primers and Arm-PCR amplification of CDR3 regions. The public sequencing data were trimmed at Q25 with fastp and processed into clonotypes with MiXCR by TCRdb, which kept only in-frame beta chains. Each CDR3 protein gets just one entry, which takes the most common genes and DNA from the rows behind it. This sample holds roughly 530,000 distinct CDR3 sequences; 15% to 20% were observed only once. The ten most abundant clones make up approximately 25% of the sample.

These data were likewise used in another study, on T cells in Graves' hyperthyroidism and ophthalmopathy.

Sample: peripheral blood mononuclear cells (PBMCs), taken at new diagnosis, from a patient treated with antithyroid drugs. These receptors were obtained from a woman aged 35 to 59 with Graves disease. Donor details come from another sample of the same person, matched by shared clones.

The V gene is TRBV12-5, the J gene TRBJ2-1, with D possibly TRBD2 on 5 matching bases. In germline, CDR1 is LGHNT, CDR2 FRNRAP. V was clipped by 6 bases and J by 8 bases, with 11 bases between them. The CDR3 is 12 residues long. The CDR3 reads CASGEVRYEQFF. The CDR3 nucleotides are TGTGCTAGTGGGGAGGTAAGGTATGAGCAGTTCTTC.

This clonotype has more than one count but fewer than ten. The chain links TRBV7-3 to TRBJ2-5, with 9 positions matching TRBD1. Germline CDR1 is SGHTA and CDR2 is FQGTGA. V lost 4 bases, J lost 5 bases, and 5 bases stayed unmatched. There are 14 residues in the CDR3. CDR3 nucleotides: TGTGCCAGCAGCTCAACAGGGGGCGATGAGACCCAGTACTTC. This sequence encodes CASSSTGGDETQYF.

In this sample, this clonotype turned up many times. The chain uses TRBV6-5 and TRBJ2-1, with D unresolved. This CDR3 contains 12 residues. The V end lost 0 bases, the J end lost 9 bases, and 6 bases lay between the germline ends. Germline V gene data show CDR1 as MNHEY and CDR2 as SVGAGI. CDR3 loop: CASSYSKVEQFF. The DNA for the CDR3 is TGTGCCAGCAGTTACTCTAAGGTTGAGCAGTTCTTC.

This clonotype was seen a few times. This chain connects TRBV7-2 to TRBJ2-1; perhaps TRBD1 as D (6 bases). The ends were cut back, 0 bases at V and 16 bases at J, with 16 bases in the middle. Germline V gene lookup returns CDR1 SGHTA and CDR2 FQGNSA. The CDR3 has 13 residues. CDR3 amino acids: CASSLAKSSGTFF. CDR3 DNA sequence: TGTGCCAGCAGCTTAGCTAAGAGCTCCGGGACATTCTTC.

The chain joins TRBV18 to TRBJ1-5, with D maybe TRBD1 (6 bases). The germline CDR1 and CDR2 sequences are KGHSH and LQKENI. V lost 6 bases and J 3 bases, leaving 15 bases between the germline ends. This CDR3 has 15 amino acids. CDR3 protein: CASSPGAGANQPQHF. In DNA, the CDR3 is TGTGCCAGCTCCCCCGGGGCAGGGGCCAATCAGCCCCAGCATTTT.

There are many counts of this clonotype. The chain employs TRBV2 and TRBJ2-5; a possible D gene is TRBD2 (6 bases). V gave up 3 bases and J gave up 3 bases, with 8 bases separating them. There are 13 residues in the CDR3. Germline loops: CDR1 SNHLY, CDR2 FYNNEI. This chain's CDR3 is CASSDWGEETQYF. The CDR3 region has the DNA TGTGCCAGCAGTGATTGGGGGGAAGAGACCCAGTACTTC.

For this clonotype: A single base separates this from a much larger clone, so it may be a read error. The chain employs TRBV6-5 and TRBJ2-3, with D perhaps given as TRBD1 or TRBD2 (7 bases each). The J call is uncertain, as TRBJ2-5 better fits the DNA end. This CDR3 has 15 residues. Germline CDR1 and CDR2: MNHEY and SVGAGI. CDR3 protein: CASSSATGRGETQYF. In nucleotides, the CDR3 is TGTGCCAGCAGTTCCGCGACAGGGAGGGGGGAGACCCAGTACTTC.

This rearrangement joins TRBV29-1 to TRBJ1-2; D gene uncertain. The CDR3 extends over 14 amino acids. Germline values: CDR1 SQVTM, CDR2 ANQGSEA. V lost 3 bases, J lost 2 bases, and 13 bases lay in between. CDR3 protein: CSVDIRGGNYGYTF. CDR3 coding DNA: TGCAGCGTTGACATAAGAGGTGGGAACTATGGCTACACCTTC.

The V call is TRBV10-3, the J call TRBJ2-1; 11 bases are shared with TRBD1. The J call may be mistaken, given a closer DNA end match to TRBJ2-5. From germline, CDR1 is ENHRY and CDR2 SYGVKD. CDR3 size: 16 residues. As DNA, the CDR3 is TGTGCCATCAGTGATCCGGACAGGGGGCTTCAAGAGACCCAGTACTTC. This codes for CAISDPDRGLQETQYF.

This clonotype was seen ten or more times. The V call is TRBV3-1, the J call TRBJ2-7; D unclear. This CDR3 contains 11 residues. Germline-derived CDR1 and CDR2 are LGHDT and YNNKEL (reference sequence). Trimming took 0 bases from V and 6 from J, leaving 3 bases between them. In DNA, the CDR3 is TGTGCCAGCAGCCAAGATAGCGAGCAGTACTTC. Translation gives CASSQDSEQYF.